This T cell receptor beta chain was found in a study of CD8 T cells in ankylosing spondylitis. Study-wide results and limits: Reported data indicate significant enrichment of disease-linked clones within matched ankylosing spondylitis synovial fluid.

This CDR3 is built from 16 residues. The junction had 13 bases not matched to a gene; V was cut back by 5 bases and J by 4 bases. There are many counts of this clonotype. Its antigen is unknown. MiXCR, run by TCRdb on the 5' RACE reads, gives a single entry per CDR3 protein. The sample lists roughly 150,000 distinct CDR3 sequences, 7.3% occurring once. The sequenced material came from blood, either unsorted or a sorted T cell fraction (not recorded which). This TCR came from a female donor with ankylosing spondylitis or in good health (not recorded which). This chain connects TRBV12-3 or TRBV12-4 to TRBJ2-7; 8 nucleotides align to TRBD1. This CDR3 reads CASSPLTWTGRYEQYF. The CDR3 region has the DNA TGTGCCAGCAGTCCCCTAACTTGGACAGGGAGATACGAGCAGTACTTC.